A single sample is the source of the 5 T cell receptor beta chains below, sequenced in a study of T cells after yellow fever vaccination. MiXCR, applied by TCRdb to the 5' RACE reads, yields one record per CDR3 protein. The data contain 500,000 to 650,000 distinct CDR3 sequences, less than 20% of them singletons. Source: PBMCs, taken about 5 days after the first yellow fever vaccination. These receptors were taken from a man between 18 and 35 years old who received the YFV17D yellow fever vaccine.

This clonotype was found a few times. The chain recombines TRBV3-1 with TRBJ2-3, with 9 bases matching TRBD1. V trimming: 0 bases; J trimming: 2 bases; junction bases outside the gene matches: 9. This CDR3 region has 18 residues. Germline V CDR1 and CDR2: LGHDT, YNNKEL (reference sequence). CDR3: CASSQDLDRGKSTDTQYF. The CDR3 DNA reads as TGTGCCAGCAGCCAAGATCTGGACAGGGGCAAGTCCACAGATACGCAGTATTTT.

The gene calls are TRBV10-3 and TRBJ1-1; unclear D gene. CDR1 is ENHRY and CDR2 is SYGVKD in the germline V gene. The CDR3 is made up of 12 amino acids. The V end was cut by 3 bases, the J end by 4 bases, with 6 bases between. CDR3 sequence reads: CAISEVGTEAFF. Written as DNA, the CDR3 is TGTGCCATCAGTGAAGTGGGCACTGAAGCTTTCTTT.

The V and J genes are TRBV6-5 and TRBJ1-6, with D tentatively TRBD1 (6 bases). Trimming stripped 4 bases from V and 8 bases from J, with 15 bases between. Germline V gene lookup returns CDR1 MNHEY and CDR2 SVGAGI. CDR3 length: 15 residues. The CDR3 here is CASSSQGEGHSPLHF. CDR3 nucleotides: TGTGCCAGCAGTTCACAGGGTGAGGGACATTCACCCCTCCACTTT.

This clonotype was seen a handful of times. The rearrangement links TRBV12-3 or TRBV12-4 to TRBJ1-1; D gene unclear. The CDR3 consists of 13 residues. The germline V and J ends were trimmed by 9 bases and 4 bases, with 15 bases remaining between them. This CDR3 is CASSPAASTEAFF. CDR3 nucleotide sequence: TGTGCCAGTTCCCCTGCGGCTAGCACTGAAGCTTTCTTT.

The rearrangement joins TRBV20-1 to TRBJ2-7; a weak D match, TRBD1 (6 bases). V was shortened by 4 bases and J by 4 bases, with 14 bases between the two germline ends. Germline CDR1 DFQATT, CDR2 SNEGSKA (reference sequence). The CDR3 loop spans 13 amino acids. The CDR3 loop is CSATGDLQYEQYF. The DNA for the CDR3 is TGCAGTGCTACAGGGGACCTCCAATACGAGCAGTACTTC.